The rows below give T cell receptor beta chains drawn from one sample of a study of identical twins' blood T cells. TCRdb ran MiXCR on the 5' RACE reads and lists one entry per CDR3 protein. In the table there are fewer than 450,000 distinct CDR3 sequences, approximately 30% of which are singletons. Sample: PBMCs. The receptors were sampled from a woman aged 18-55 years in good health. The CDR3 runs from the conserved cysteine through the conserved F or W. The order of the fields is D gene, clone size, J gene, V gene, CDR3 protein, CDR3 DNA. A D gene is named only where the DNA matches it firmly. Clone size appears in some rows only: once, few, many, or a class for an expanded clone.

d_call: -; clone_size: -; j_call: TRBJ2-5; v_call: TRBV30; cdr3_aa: CAWSVFKRLQETQYF; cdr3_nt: TGTGCCTGGAGTGTTTTTAAGAGATTACAAGAGACCCAGTACTTC
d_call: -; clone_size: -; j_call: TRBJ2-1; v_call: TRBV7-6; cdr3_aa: CASSRLSEQFF; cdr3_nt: TGTGCCAGCAGCCGACTAAGTGAGCAGTTCTTC
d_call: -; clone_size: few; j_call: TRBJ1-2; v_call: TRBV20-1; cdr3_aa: CSARDRGGGDYGYTF; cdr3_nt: TGCAGTGCTAGAGATAGGGGGGGCGGCGACTATGGCTACACCTTC
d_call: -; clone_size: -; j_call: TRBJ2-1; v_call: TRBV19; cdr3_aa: CASSILSEQFF; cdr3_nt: TGTGCCAGTAGTATTTTAAGTGAGCAGTTCTTC
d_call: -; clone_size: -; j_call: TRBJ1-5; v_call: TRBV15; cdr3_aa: CATTRDMDQPHHF; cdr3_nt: TGTGCCACCACCAGAGACATGGATCAGCCCCATCATTTT
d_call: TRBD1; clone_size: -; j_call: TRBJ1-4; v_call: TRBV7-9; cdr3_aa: CASSPMTGGSEKLFF; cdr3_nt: TGTGCCAGCAGCCCAATGACAGGGGGAAGTGAAAAACTGTTTTTT
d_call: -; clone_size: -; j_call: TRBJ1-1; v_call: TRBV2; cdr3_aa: CASRPGGGRGNTEAFF; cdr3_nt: TGTGCCAGCAGGCCCGGGGGCGGCAGGGGGAACACTGAAGCTTTCTTT
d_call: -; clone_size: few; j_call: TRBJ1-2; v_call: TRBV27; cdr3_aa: CASSLYLGYYGYTF; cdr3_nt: TGTGCCAGCAGTTTATATCTGGGGTACTATGGCTACACCTTC
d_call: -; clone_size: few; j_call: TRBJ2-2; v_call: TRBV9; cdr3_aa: CASSVGPPWELFF; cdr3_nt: TGTGCCAGCAGCGTAGGGCCACCCTGGGAGCTGTTTTTT
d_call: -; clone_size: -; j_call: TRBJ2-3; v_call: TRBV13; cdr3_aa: CASSLGRVEFWRTDTQYF; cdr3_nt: TGTGCCAGCAGCTTAGGCCGCGTTGAGTTTTGGCGCACAGATACGCAGTATTTT
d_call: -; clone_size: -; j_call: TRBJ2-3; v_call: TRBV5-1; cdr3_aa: CASSSSPASSDTQYF; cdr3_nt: TGCGCCAGCAGCTCCTCGCCCGCTTCGTCGGATACGCAGTATTTT
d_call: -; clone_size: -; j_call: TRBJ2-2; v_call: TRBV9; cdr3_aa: CASSVGSGPGELFF; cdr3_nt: TGTGCCAGCAGCGTAGGGAGTGGGCCCGGGGAGCTGTTTTTT
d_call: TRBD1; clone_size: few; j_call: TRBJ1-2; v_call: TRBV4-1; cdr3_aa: CASSPTGTALNYGYTF; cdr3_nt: TGCGCCAGCAGCCCGACCGGGACAGCTTTAAACTATGGCTACACCTTC
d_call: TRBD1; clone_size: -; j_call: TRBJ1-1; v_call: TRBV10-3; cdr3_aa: CAISGPLTGAEDTEAFF; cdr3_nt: TGTGCCATCAGTGGCCCCCTAACAGGGGCGGAGGACACTGAAGCTTTCTTT
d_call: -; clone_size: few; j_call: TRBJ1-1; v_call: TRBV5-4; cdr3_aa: CASSPVLGGTEAFF; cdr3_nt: TGTGCCAGCAGCCCCGTTCTGGGCGGCACTGAAGCTTTCTTT
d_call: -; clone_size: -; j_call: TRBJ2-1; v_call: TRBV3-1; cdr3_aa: CASSVWRVNEQFF; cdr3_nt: TGTGCCAGCAGTGTGTGGCGGGTCAATGAGCAGTTCTTC
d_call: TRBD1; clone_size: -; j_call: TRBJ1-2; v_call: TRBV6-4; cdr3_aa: CASSAGTGIGYTF; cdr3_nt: TGTGCCAGCAGCGCCGGGACAGGGATCGGCTACACCTTC
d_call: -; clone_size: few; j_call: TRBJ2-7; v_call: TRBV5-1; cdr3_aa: CASSLMGGAGEQYF; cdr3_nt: TGCGCCAGCAGCTTGATGGGGGGGGCCGGCGAGCAGTACTTC
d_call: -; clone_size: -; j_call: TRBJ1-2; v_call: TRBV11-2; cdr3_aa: CASSAGTFGYTF; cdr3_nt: TGTGCCAGCAGCGCGGGCACCTTTGGCTACACCTTC
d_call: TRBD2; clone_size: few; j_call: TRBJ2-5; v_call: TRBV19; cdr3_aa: CATSGTSGETQYF; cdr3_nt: TGTGCCACCTCCGGGACTAGTGGAGAGACCCAGTACTTC
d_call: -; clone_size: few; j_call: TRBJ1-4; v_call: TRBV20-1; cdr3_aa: CSARDGPIREKLFF; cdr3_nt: TGCAGTGCTAGAGATGGGCCAATCCGTGAAAAACTGTTTTTT
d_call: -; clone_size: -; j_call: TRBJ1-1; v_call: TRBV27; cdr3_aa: CASRGTWNTEAFF; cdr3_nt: TGTGCCAGCAGGGGGACATGGAACACTGAAGCTTTCTTT
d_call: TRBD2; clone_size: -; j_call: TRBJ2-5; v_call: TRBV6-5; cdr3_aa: CTSSYPSGSQTQYF; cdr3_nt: TGTACCAGCAGTTACCCCAGCGGGAGTCAGACCCAGTACTTC
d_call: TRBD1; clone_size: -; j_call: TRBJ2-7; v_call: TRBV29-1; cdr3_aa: CSVTGSSYGQYF; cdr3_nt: TGCAGCGTGACAGGGAGCTCCTACGGGCAGTACTTC
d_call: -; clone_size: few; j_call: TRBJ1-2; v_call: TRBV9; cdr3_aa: CASSVGTRANYGYTF; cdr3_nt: TGTGCCAGCAGCGTAGGAACCAGGGCAAACTATGGCTACACCTTC
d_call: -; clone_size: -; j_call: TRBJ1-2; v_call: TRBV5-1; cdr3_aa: CASGVEDNYGYTF; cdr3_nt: TGCGCCAGCGGGGTCGAGGATAACTATGGCTACACCTTC
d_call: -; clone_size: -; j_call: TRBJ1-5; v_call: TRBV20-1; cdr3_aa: CSARVEKGGGQPQHF; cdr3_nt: TGCAGTGCTAGAGTGGAAAAGGGAGGCGGTCAGCCCCAGCATTTT
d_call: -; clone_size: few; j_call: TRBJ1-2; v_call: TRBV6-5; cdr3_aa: CASSSYRDGYTF; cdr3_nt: TGTGCCAGCAGTTCATACAGGGACGGCTACACCTTC
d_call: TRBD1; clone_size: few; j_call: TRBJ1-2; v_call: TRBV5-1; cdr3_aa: CASSLPDRGGGYTF; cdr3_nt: TGCGCCAGCAGCTTACCGGACAGGGGAGGTGGCTACACCTTC
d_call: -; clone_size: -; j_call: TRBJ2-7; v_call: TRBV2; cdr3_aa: CASSVDSNEQCF; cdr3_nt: TGTGCCAGCAGTGTCGACAGTAACGAGCAGTGCTTC
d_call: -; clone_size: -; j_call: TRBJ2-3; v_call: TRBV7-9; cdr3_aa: CASSATGRSTDTQYF; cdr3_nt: TGTGCCAGCAGCGCCACTGGGCGGAGCACAGATACGCAGTATTTT
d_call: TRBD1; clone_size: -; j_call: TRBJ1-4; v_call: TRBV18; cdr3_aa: CASSQTGDEKLFF; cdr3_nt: TGTGCCAGCTCACAGACAGGGGACGAAAAACTGTTTTTT
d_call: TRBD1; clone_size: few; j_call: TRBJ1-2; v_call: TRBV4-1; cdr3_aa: CASSPTGGPYGYTF; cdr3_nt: TGCGCCAGCAGCCCGACAGGGGGCCCCTATGGCTACACCTTC
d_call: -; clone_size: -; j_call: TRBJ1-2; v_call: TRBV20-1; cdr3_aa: CSVAPETLYGYTF; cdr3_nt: TGCAGTGTCGCCCCGGAAACGCTCTATGGCTACACCTTC
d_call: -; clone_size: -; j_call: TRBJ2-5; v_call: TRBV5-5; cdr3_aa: CASSSAQREETQYF; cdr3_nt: TGTGCCAGCAGCTCAGCTCAGCGGGAAGAGACCCAGTACTTC
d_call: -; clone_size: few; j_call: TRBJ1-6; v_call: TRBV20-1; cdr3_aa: CSARIGRSYNSPLHF; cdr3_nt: TGCAGTGCCCGAATCGGGAGGTCCTATAATTCACCCCTCCACTTT
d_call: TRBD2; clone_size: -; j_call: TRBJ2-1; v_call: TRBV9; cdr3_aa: CASSGTSGGVDSGRYNEQFF; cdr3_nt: TGTGCCAGCAGCGGGACTAGCGGGGGGGTGGATTCGGGACGATACAATGAGCAGTTCTTC
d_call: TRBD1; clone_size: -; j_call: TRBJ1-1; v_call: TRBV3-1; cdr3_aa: CASSPSGTGRGTEAFF; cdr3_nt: TGTGCCAGCAGCCCCTCTGGGACAGGGCGAGGCACTGAAGCTTTCTTT